The next 32 T cell receptor beta chains were all read from a single sample in a study of cytomegalovirus exposure and HLA in healthy donors. 13 Jbeta primers and 60 Vbeta primers were used for the PCR. Profiled with immunoSEQ multiplex PCR; TCRdb holds only in-frame clones, not every one. The sample contains 150,000 to 200,000 clones, approximately 80% of which appear only once. The sequencing input was PBMCs. The receptors here all came from a man over 45 in good health and CMV-seropositive.

The rearrangement uses TRBV7-2 and TRBJ1-1; 7 bases line up with TRBD1. CDR1 and CDR2 from the germline V gene are SGHTA and FQGNSA. The CDR3 is 17 residues long. The V gene end was trimmed by 1 base and the J gene end by 0 bases; junction bases not matched to a gene: 8. The CDR3 nucleotides are TGTGCCAGCAGCTTAGGGACAGGCCTGAGCATGAACACTGAAGCTTTCTTT. Its protein product is CASSLGTGLSMNTEAFF.

The chain recombines TRBV4-3 with TRBJ2-5; D uncertain. V was shortened by 0 bases and J by 5 bases, with 19 bases between the two germline ends. CDR1 and CDR2 from the germline V gene are LGHNA and YSLEER. There are 17 residues in the CDR3. In nucleotides, the CDR3 is TGCGCCAGCAGCCAAGAGAGAAACAGTCTGTGGATGGAGACCCAGTACTTC. This codes for CASSQERNSLWMETQYF.

The chain uses TRBV27 and TRBJ2-2, with D hard to call. V was pared by 5 bases and J by 1 base, with 11 bases between. Germline CDR1 MNHEY, CDR2 SMNVEV (reference sequence). This CDR3 has 15 amino acids. CDR3 sequence reads: CASSRSGRNTGELFF. The CDR3 coding sequence is TGTGCCAGCAGTCGGTCAGGTCGGAACACCGGGGAGCTGTTTTTT.

The J gene is TRBJ2-3, the V gene TRBV6-5; perhaps TRBD2 as D (6 bases). The V gene's germline CDR1 is MNHEY and CDR2 SVGAGI. The V end was cut by 1 base, the J end by 5 bases, with 7 bases between. The CDR3 is 13 residues long. CDR3 region: CASSYLGGDTQYF. In nucleotides, the CDR3 is TGTGCCAGCAGTTACTTGGGGGGAGATACGCAGTATTTT.

This clone was counted a few times. J is TRBJ2-5 and V is TRBV5-5; D ambiguous. The V and J ends lost 0 bases and 7 bases respectively, with 19 bases between them. CDR1 and CDR2 (germline): SGHKS, YYEKEE (reference sequence). This CDR3 region has 16 residues. The CDR3 spells CASSLEQSQYPGTQYF. The CDR3 DNA follows: TGTGCCAGCAGCTTGGAACAGTCGCAGTATCCCGGGACCCAGTACTTC.

This rearrangement joins TRBV7-2 to TRBJ2-3; a possible D gene is TRBD2 (7 bases). The CDR3 is 16 amino acids. Germline assignment: CDR1 SGHTA and CDR2 FQGNSA. V was pared by 5 bases and J by 6 bases, with 21 bases between. CDR3 amino acids: CASSPGVRGPSDTQYF. CDR3 DNA: TGTGCCAGCAGCCCGGGCGTGCGGGGGCCCTCGGATACGCAGTATTTT.

The chain recombines TRBV7-8 with TRBJ2-7, with TRBD2 identical over 10 bases. This CDR3 contains 14 residues. Germline values: CDR1 SGHVS, CDR2 FQNEAQ. V trimming: 2 bases; J trimming: 5 bases; junction bases outside the gene matches: 3. CDR3 nucleotide sequence: TGTGCCAGCAGCTTAAGCGGGGGGGCCCACGAGCAGTACTTC. Its protein is CASSLSGGAHEQYF.

The chain joins TRBV7-2 to TRBJ1-5; TRBD1 is a possible D gene (5 bases). V was trimmed by 2 bases and J by 3 bases, leaving 11 bases between them. The V gene's germline CDR1 is SGHTA and CDR2 FQGNSA. The CDR3 is made up of 15 amino acids. In nucleotides, the CDR3 is TGTGCCAGCAGCTTATTCCGACAGAACAATCAGCCCCAGCATTTT. This gives the protein CASSLFRQNNQPQHF.

CDR3 DNA: TGTGCCAGCAGCTCGGGACTAGTCAACCCCCTTTACGGTACGCAGTATTTT. Translating it yields CASSSGLVNPLYGTQYF. The V call is TRBV13, the J call TRBJ2-3; 8 nucleotides match TRBD2. The CDR3 contains 17 residues. V was pared by 4 bases and J by 8 bases, with 17 bases of the junction left unmatched. The germline CDR1 and CDR2 sequences are PRHDT and FYEKMQ (reference sequence).

This clone was seen a single time. DNA of the CDR3: TGTGCCAGTAGAGAACTAGGGACAGGGGGTAAGCCCCAGCATTTT. Its protein is CASRELGTGGKPQHF. The chain couples TRBV19 to TRBJ1-5, with TRBD1 identical over 11 bases. V dropped 6 bases and J dropped 8; count of bases not matched to a gene: 9. This CDR3 is built from 15 residues. Germline loops: CDR1 LNHDA, CDR2 SQIVND (reference sequence). The variable domain in full, completed from reference TRBV19 and TRBJ1-5, reads DGGITQSPKYLFRKEGQNVTLSCEQNLNHDAMYWYRQDPGQGLRLIYYSQIVNDFQKGDIAEGYSVSREKKESFPLTVTSAQKNPTAFYLCASRELGTGGKPQHFGDGTRLSIL.

V is TRBV10-3 and J is TRBJ1-1; 9 bases are a match to TRBD1. Germline V CDR1 and CDR2: ENHRY, SYGVKD. Trimming removed 6 bases from V and 4 bases from J; junction bases left unmatched: 9. CDR3 length: 15 amino acids. DNA of the CDR3: TGTGCCATCAGCGGACAGGGGAGGTATAGCACTGAAGCTTTCTTT. Translating gives CAISGQGRYSTEAFF.

DNA of the CDR3: TGTGCCAGCAGTGGGAGAGGACAGGGTTCCTACGAGCAGTACTTC. This gives the protein CASSGRGQGSYEQYF. This chain joins TRBV6-1 and TRBJ2-7; 8 positions agree with TRBD1. CDR1 MNHNS and CDR2 SASEGT come from the germline V gene. CDR3 length: 15 amino acids. V was clipped by 4 bases and J by 1 base; unmatched bases: 6.

The chain is built from TRBV10-3 and TRBJ2-7; 8 positions match TRBD2. The CDR3 is 13 amino acids. Germline values: CDR1 ENHRY, CDR2 SYGVKD. The trim removed 8 bases at V and 2 bases at J, leaving 5 bases unmatched. As DNA, the CDR3 is TGTGCCATCCGGGGGGGCGGTGCCTACGAGCAGTACTTC. It codes for CAIRGGGAYEQYF.

The chain joins TRBV2 to TRBJ1-5; no firm D call. Between the trimmed V and J ends, which lost 4 bases and 2 bases, there was a span of 6 bases. Germline V gene data show CDR1 as SNHLY and CDR2 as FYNNEI. The CDR3 is made up of 13 amino acids. This chain's CDR3 is CASSVGGNQPQHF. Written as DNA, the CDR3 is TGTGCCAGCAGTGTTGGAGGCAATCAGCCCCAGCATTTT.

The V gene is TRBV9, the J gene TRBJ1-3, with a weak D call TRBD1 (6 bases). The ends were cut back, 0 bases at V and 5 bases at J, with 9 bases in the middle. The CDR3 is made up of 14 amino acids. Germline V lookup: CDR1 SGDLS, CDR2 YYNGEE. The CDR3 here is CASSVGGGRNTIYF. Written as DNA, the CDR3 is TGTGCCAGCAGCGTAGGGGGGGGGCGAAACACCATATATTTT.

As DNA, the CDR3 is TGTGCCAGCACTAGCGGGGGAGTATCAGAGACCCAGTACTTC. Protein sequence: CASTSGGVSETQYF. The chain recombines TRBV6-5 with TRBJ2-5; 10 bases line up with TRBD2. Trimming cost V 7 bases and J 4 bases; bases outside gene matches: 6. CDR3 length: 14 amino acids. Germline CDR1 MNHEY, CDR2 SVGAGI.

The chain couples TRBV27 to TRBJ2-2, with 10 bases matching TRBD2. This CDR3 is built from 15 residues. Germline lookup yields CDR1 MNHEY and CDR2 SMNVEV (reference sequence). V shed 6 bases, J shed 6 bases, and the junction held 7 bases outside the gene matches. Here the CDR3 DNA reads TGTGCCAGCAGGATAATGAGCGGGGGGGCCGGGGAGCTGTTTTTT. Its protein is CASRIMSGGAGELFF.

This clone showed up just a few times. V is TRBV4-3 and J is TRBJ1-3; D remains ambiguous. Germline CDR1 and CDR2: LGHNA and YSLEER. V dropped 1 base and J dropped 2 bases, with 9 bases sitting between them. The CDR3 extends over 15 amino acids. In DNA form, the CDR3 reads TGCGCCAGCAGCCAAGGGCCCGATCCTGGAAACACCATATATTTT. Translating gives CASSQGPDPGNTIYF.

The V call is TRBV28, the J call TRBJ2-1; 11 bases fit TRBD2. The V gene's germline CDR1 is MDHEN and CDR2 SYDVKM. V dropped 7 bases and J dropped 4; count of bases not matched to a gene: 9. The CDR3 has 16 amino acids. CDR3 protein: CASTLIGTSGYNEQFF. CDR3 nucleotide sequence: TGTGCCAGCACTTTGATTGGGACTAGCGGATACAATGAGCAGTTCTTC.

The chain is built from TRBV6-6 and TRBJ1-1; 8 bases line up with TRBD1. V lost 6 bases, J lost 7 bases, and 10 bases stayed unmatched. Germline V lookup: CDR1 MNHNY, CDR2 SVGAGI (reference sequence). The CDR3 consists of 14 residues. As DNA, the CDR3 is TGTGCCAGCAGCCTCGGACAGGGTTACGGTGAAGCTTTCTTT. Translating it yields CASSLGQGYGEAFF.

The V call is TRBV7-6, the J call TRBJ2-7; TRBD1 matches at 7 bases. V lost 1 base to trimming and J lost 6 bases; unmatched junction nucleotides: 3. The CDR3 has 13 amino acids. The germline CDR1 and CDR2 sequences are SGHVS and FNYEAQ. The CDR3, as DNA: TGTGCCAGCAGCTTAGGAGGGGGCCTCGAGCAGTACTTC. Translated: CASSLGGGLEQYF.

V and J are TRBV7-9 and TRBJ2-1, with a weak D call TRBD2 (7 bases). Germline V gives CDR1 SEHNR, CDR2 FQNEAQ (reference sequence). The V end lost 5 bases, the J end lost 4 bases, and 15 bases lay between the germline ends. The CDR3 is 15 amino acids. CDR3 residues: CASSPKGGDYNEQFF. The CDR3 DNA follows: TGTGCCAGCAGCCCGAAGGGGGGGGATTACAATGAGCAGTTCTTC. Filled out from reference TRBV7-9 and TRBJ2-1, the complete variable domain reads DTGVSQNPRHKITKRGQNVTFRCDPISEHNRLYWYRQTLGQGPEFLTYFQNEAQLEKSRLLSDRFSAERPKGSFSTLEIQRTEQGDSAMYLCASSPKGGDYNEQFFGPGTRLTVL.

This clone showed up just once. Other DNA sequences in the same sample also yield this CDR3. This chain joins TRBV27 and TRBJ2-7; D not resolved. This CDR3 is built from 13 residues. Germline CDR1 and CDR2: MNHEY and SMNVEV (reference sequence). V shed 2 bases and J shed 0 bases, with 5 bases lying between them. CDR3 bases: TGTGCCAGCAGTTTAACTGGCTCCTACGAGCAGTACTTC. It encodes CASSLTGSYEQYF.

In this sample, this clone turned up once. This chain links TRBV6-5 with TRBJ1-2; TRBD1 aligns across 9 bases. Germline V gene sequence: CDR1 MNHEY, CDR2 SVGAGI. V was clipped by 2 bases and J by 4 bases; unmatched bases: 2. The CDR3 runs to 14 residues. CDR3 bases: TGTGCCAGCAGTTACCTGGACAGGGGCTATGGCTACACCTTC. This gives the protein CASSYLDRGYGYTF.

This chain joins TRBV7-2 and TRBJ1-2, with D uncertain. This CDR3 comprises 12 residues. Trimming removed 5 bases from V and 6 bases from J, with 10 bases in between. Germline values: CDR1 SGHTA, CDR2 FQGNSA. The CDR3: CASSETRDGYTF. The CDR3 bases are TGTGCCAGCAGCGAAACGAGAGATGGCTACACCTTC.

The chain is built from TRBV9 and TRBJ2-2; TRBD1 matches at 7 bases. This CDR3 is 16 amino acids long. V dropped 3 bases and J dropped 0; count of bases not matched to a gene: 5. Germline V gene sequence: CDR1 SGDLS, CDR2 YYNGEE. The CDR3 region is CASSGQGPTNTGELFF. CDR3 bases: TGTGCCAGCAGCGGACAGGGCCCCACGAACACCGGGGAGCTGTTTTTT. The full variable domain, in which reference TRBV9 and TRBJ2-2 provide the parts outside the CDR3, is DSGVTQTPKHLITATGQRVTLRCSPRSGDLSVYWYQQSLDQGLQFLIQYYNGEERAKGNILERFSAQQFPDLHSELNLSSLELGDSALYFCASSGQGPTNTGELFFGEGSRLTVL.

The gene calls are TRBV19 and TRBJ1-5; weak D call: TRBD1 (5 bases). The CDR3 totals 15 residues. V lost 3 bases to trimming and J lost 4 bases, with 13 bases between them. Germline CDR1 and CDR2: LNHDA and SQIVND (reference sequence). For the CDR3, the DNA is TGTGCCAGTAGTATGGGAGGGACTTTTAATCAGCCCCAGCATTTT. Translating gives CASSMGGTFNQPQHF.

The chain has TRBV5-1 and TRBJ1-2; 7 bases agree with TRBD1. The V segment lost 3 bases and the J segment 2 bases; nucleotides outside the gene matches: 1. Germline values: CDR1 SGHRS, CDR2 YFSETQ. CDR3 length: 13 amino acids. CDR3 amino acids: CASSSTGNYGYTF. The CDR3 coding sequence is TGCGCCAGCAGCTCGACAGGGAACTATGGCTACACCTTC.

This chain joins TRBV7-9 and TRBJ1-2, with 12 bases that match TRBD1. The CDR3 covers 15 residues. J lost 3 bases, V lost 5 bases, and 4 bases had no gene match. The germline V gene encodes CDR1 SEHNR and CDR2 FQNEAQ (reference sequence). CDR3 in amino acids: CASSNRDRGHYGYTF. Written as DNA, the CDR3 is TGTGCCAGCAGCAATCGGGACAGGGGGCACTATGGCTACACCTTC. The variable domain in full, with the rest retrieved from reference TRBV7-9 and TRBJ1-2, is DTGVSQNPRHKITKRGQNVTFRCDPISEHNRLYWYRQTLGQGPEFLTYFQNEAQLEKSRLLSDRFSAERPKGSFSTLEIQRTEQGDSAMYLCASSNRDRGHYGYTFGSGTRLTVV.

The chain joins TRBV19 to TRBJ2-7; D perhaps matches TRBD1 (6 bases). The germline CDR1 and CDR2 sequences are LNHDA and SQIVND (reference sequence). CDR3 length: 13 residues. The germline V and J ends were trimmed by 5 bases and 4 bases, with 12 bases remaining between them. CDR3 bases: TGTGCCAGTAGTTCAGGGGCGTCTTACGAGCAGTACTTC. The encoded protein is CASSSGASYEQYF.

The gene calls are TRBV7-2 and TRBJ2-7, with no clear D. V lost 6 bases, J lost 4 bases, and 16 bases lay in between. The CDR3 totals 14 residues. Germline V gene data show CDR1 as SGHTA and CDR2 as FQGNSA. This CDR3 is CASRPGGSEYEQYF. In DNA form, the CDR3 reads TGTGCCAGCAGGCCGGGTGGGTCAGAATACGAGCAGTACTTC.

This rearrangement joins TRBV5-5 to TRBJ2-7; tentative D call: TRBD1 (6 bases). The CDR3 consists of 14 residues. Trimming pared 4 bases from V and 4 bases from J, leaving 15 bases between. Germline V gene sequence: CDR1 SGHKS, CDR2 YYEKEE (reference sequence). The DNA of the CDR3 is TGTGCCAGCAGCCTGTTTGGGGGCTATTACGAGCAGTACTTC. This codes for CASSLFGGYYEQYF.